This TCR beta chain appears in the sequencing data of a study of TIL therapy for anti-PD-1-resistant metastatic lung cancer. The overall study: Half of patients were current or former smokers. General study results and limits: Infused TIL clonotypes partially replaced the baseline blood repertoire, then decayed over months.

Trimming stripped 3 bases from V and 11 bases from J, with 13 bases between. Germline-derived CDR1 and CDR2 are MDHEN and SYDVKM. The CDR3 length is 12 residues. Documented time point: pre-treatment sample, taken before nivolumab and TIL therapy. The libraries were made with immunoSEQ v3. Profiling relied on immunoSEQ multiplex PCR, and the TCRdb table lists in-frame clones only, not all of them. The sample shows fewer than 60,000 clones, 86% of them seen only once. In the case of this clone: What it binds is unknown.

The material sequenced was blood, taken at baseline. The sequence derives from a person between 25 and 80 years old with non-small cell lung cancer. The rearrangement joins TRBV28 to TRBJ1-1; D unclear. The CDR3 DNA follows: TGTGCCAGCAGTTTCGGACTCCAGCAGGCTTTCTTT. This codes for CASSFGLQQAFF.